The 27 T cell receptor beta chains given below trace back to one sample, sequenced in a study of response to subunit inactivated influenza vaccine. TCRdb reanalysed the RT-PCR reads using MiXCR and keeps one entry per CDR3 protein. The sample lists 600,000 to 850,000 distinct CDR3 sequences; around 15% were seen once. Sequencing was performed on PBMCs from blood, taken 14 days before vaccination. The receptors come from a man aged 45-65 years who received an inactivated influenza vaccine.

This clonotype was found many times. The CDR3 DNA reads TGTGCCAGCAGACCTAAGACAGGGGGCTCGATCACCGGGGAGCTGTTTTTT. Translating gives CASRPKTGGSITGELFF. The J gene is TRBJ2-2, the V gene TRBV3-1, with TRBD1 matching over 10 bases. CDR3 length equals 17 residues. V trimming: 6 bases; J trimming: 4 bases; junction bases outside the gene matches: 11. Germline values: CDR1 LGHDT, CDR2 YNNKEL (reference sequence).

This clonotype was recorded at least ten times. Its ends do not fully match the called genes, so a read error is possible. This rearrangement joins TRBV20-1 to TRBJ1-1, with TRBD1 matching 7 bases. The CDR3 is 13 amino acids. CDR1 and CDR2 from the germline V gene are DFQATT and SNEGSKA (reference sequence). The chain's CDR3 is CSAREGAYTEAFF. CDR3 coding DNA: TGCAGTGCAAGAGAGGGGGCGTACACTGAAGCTTTCTTT.

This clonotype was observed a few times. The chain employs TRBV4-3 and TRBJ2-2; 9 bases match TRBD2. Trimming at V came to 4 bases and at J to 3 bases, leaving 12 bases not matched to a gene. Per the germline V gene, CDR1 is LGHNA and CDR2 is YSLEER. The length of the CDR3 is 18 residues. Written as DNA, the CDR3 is TGCGCCAGCAGCCCAGGGCCAGAGCGGGGGGACGACACCGGGGAGCTGTTTTTT. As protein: CASSPGPERGDDTGELFF.

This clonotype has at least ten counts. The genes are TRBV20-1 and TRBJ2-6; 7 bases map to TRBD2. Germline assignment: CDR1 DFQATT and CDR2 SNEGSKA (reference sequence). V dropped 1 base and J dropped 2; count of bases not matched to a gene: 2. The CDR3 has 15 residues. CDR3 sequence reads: CSARVGTTGANVLTF. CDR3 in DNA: TGCAGTGCTAGAGTGGGGACTACTGGGGCCAACGTCCTGACTTTC.

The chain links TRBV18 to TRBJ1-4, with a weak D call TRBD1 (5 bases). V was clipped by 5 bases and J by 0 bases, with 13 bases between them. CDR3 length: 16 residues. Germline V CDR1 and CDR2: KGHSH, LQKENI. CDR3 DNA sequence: TGTGCCAGCTCAACCTCCCGACAGTCAACTAATGAAAAACTGTTTTTT. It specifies CASSTSRQSTNEKLFF.

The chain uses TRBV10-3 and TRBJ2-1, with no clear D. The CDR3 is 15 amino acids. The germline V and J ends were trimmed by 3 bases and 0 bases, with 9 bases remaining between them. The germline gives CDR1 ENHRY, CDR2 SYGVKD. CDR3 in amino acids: CAISDPPTSYNEQFF. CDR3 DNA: TGTGCCATCAGTGACCCCCCAACCTCCTACAATGAGCAGTTCTTC.

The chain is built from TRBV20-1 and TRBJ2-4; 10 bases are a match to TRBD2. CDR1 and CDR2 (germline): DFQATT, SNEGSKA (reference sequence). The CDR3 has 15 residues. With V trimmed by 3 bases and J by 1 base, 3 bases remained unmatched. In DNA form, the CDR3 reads TGCAGTGCTAGCGTTAGCGGGGGGGCCAAAAACATTCAGTACTTC. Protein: CSASVSGGAKNIQYF.

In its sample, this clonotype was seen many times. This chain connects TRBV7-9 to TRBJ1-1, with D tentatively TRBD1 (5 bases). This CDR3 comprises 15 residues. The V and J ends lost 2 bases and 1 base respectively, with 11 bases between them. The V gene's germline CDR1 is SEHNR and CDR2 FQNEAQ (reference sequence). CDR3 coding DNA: TGTGCCAGCAGCTTACACGGGGGTCGGAACACTGAAGCTTTCTTT. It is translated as CASSLHGGRNTEAFF.

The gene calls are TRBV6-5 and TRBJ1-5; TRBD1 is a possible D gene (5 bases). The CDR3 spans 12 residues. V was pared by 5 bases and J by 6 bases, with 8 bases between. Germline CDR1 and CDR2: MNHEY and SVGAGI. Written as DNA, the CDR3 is TGTGCCAGCAGTCGGAGGGGTCAGCCCCAGCATTTT. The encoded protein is CASSRRGQPQHF.

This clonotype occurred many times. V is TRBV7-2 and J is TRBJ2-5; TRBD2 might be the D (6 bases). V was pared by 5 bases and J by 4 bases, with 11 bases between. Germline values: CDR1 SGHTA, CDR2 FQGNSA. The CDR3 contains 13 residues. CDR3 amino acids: CASSQLARETQYF. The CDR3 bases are TGTGCCAGCAGCCAACTAGCTCGAGAGACCCAGTACTTC.

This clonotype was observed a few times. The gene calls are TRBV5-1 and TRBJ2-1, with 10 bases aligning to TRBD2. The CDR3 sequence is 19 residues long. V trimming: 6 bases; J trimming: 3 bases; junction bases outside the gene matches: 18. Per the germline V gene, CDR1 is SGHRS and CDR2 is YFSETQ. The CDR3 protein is CASTRSGSGRAYGYNEQFF. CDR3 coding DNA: TGCGCCAGCACGCGATCTGGAAGCGGGAGGGCCTATGGCTACAATGAGCAGTTCTTC.

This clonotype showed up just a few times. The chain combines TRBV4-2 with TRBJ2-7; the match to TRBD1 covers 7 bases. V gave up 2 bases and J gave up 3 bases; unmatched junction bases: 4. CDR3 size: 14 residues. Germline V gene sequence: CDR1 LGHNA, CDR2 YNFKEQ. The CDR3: CASSQTGAGYEQYF. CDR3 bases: TGTGCCAGCAGCCAAACAGGGGCCGGCTACGAGCAGTACTTC.

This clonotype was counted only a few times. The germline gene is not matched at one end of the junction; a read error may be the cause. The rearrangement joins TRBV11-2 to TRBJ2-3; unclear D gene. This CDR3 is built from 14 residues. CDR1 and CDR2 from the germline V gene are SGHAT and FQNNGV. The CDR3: CASSLVRITDTQYF. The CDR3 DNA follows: TGTGCCAGCAGTTTAGTCCGGATCACAGATACGCAGTATTTT.

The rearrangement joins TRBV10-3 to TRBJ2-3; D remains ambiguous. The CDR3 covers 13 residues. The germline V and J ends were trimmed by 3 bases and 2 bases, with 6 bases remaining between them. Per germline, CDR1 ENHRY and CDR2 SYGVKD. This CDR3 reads CAISDRITDTQYF. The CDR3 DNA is TGTGCCATCAGTGATAGGATCACAGATACGCAGTATTTT.

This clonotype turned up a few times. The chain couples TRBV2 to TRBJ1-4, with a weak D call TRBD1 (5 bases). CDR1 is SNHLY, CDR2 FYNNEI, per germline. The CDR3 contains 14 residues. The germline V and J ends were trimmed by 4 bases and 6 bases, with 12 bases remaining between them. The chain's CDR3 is CASSGGGGDEKLFF. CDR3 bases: TGTGCCAGCAGTGGCGGGGGAGGGGATGAAAAACTGTTTTTT.

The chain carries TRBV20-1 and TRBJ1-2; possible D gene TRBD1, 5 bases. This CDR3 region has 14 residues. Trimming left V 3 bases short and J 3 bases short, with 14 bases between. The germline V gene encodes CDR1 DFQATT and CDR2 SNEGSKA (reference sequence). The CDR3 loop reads CSASNRDGDYGYTF. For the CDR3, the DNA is TGCAGTGCTAGCAACCGGGACGGAGACTATGGCTACACCTTC.

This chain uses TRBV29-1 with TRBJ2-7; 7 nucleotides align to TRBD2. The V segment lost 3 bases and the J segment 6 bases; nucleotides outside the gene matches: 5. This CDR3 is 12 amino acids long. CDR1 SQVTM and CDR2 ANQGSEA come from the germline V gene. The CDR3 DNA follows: TGCAGCGTTGAGCGGGAGAGAGGCGAGCAGTACTTC. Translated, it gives CSVERERGEQYF.

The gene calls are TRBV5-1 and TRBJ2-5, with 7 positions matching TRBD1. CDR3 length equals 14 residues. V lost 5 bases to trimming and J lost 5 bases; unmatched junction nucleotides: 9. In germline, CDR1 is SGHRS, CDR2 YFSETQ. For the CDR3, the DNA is TGCGCCAGCAGATCGGGACAGCCAACGGAGACCCAGTACTTC. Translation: CASRSGQPTETQYF.

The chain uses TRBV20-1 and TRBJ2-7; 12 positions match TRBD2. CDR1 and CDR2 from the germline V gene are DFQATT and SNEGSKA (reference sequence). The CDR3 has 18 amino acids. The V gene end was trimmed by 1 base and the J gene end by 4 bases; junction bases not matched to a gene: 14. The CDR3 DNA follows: TGCAGTGCTAGAGTAGGACTAGCGGGACTGCTTTACAGTTACGAGCAGTACTTC. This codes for CSARVGLAGLLYSYEQYF.

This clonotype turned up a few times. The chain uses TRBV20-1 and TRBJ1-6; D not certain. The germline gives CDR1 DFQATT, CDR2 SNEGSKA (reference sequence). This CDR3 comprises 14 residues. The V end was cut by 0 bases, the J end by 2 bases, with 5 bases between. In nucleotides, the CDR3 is TGCAGTGCTAGAGACGAGGCCTATAATTCACCCCTCCACTTT. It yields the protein CSARDEAYNSPLHF.

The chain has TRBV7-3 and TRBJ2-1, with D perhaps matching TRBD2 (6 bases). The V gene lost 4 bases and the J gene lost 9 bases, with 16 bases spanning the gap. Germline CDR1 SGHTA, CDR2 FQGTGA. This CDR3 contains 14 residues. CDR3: CASSSSGSRGEQFF. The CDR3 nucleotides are TGTGCCAGCAGCTCCTCGGGTTCGCGGGGTGAGCAGTTCTTC.

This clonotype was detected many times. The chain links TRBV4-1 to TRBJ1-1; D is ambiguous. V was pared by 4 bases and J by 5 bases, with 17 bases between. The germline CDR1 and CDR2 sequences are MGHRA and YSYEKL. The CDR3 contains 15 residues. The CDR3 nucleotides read TGCGCCAGCAGCCCCAGCGGCGCACCCGGGACTGAAGCTTTCTTT. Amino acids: CASSPSGAPGTEAFF.

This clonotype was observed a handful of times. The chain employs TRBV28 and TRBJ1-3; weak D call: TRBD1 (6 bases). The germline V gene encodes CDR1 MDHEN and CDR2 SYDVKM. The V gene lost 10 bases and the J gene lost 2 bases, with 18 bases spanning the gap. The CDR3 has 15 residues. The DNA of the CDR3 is TGTGCCACGCAGGGGCGGGAAGGGACTGGAAACACCATATATTTT. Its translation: CATQGREGTGNTIYF.

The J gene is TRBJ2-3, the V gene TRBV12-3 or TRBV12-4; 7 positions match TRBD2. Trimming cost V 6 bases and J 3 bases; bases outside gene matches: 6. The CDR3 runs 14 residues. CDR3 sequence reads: CASSAWGGTDTQYF. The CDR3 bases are TGTGCCAGCAGCGCATGGGGGGGAACAGATACGCAGTATTTT.

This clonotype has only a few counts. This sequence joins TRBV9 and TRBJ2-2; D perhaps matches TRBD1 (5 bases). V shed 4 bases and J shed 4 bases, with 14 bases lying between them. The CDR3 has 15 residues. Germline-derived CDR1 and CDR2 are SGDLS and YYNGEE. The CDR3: CASSTLDSFTGELFF. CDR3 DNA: TGTGCCAGCAGCACCCTAGACAGTTTCACCGGGGAGCTGTTTTTT. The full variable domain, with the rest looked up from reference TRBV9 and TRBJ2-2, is DSGVTQTPKHLITATGQRVTLRCSPRSGDLSVYWYQQSLDQGLQFLIQYYNGEERAKGNILERFSAQQFPDLHSELNLSSLELGDSALYFCASSTLDSFTGELFFGEGSRLTVL.

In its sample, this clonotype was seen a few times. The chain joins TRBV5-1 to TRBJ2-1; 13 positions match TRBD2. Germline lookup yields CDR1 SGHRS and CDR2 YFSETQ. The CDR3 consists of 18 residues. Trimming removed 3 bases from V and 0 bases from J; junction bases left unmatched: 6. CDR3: CASSSLAGGSSSYNEQFF. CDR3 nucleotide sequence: TGCGCCAGCAGCTCACTAGCGGGGGGGTCAAGCTCCTACAATGAGCAGTTCTTC.

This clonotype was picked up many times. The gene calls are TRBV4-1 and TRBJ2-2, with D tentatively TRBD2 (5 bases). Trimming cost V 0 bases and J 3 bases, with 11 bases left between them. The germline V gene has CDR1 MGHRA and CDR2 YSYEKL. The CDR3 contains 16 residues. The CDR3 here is CASSQDQAGDTGELFF. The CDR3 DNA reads TGCGCCAGCAGCCAAGATCAGGCCGGGGACACCGGGGAGCTGTTTTTT.